This TCR beta chain was identified during a study of blood T cell repertoires in COVID-19 (dated by TCRdb to the early 2020s). Study-wide context: Collaborator samples came from the United States, Italy and Spain and covered acute and convalescent phases of COVID-19. The material from the prospective study consisted of cDNA or gDNA derived from T cells, B-cell-depleted T cells, or PBMCs. The dataset comprised deeply sampled blood TCRbeta repertoires from subjects exposed to, actively infected with, or recovered from COVID-19. A freely available public database, intended as a resource for researchers studying the immune response to SARS-CoV-2, is where the repertoires were released. Samples came from the ongoing ImmuneRACE study (first 160 participants) plus 1,254 subjects from 6 global collaborators. The sample metadata nearly always contained a de-identified subject ID, COVID-19 status, age in years and sex. Where available, HLA class I and class II types were obtained from metadata supplied by the sample provider rather than from assay-based typing.

For this clone: Its antigen target is currently unknown. No much larger clone exists at a distance of one base, and base qualities are not known.

General study outcomes and caveats: Clinical and demographic metadata were provided uncurated, with the amount varying by source and participant.

Clipping removes 2 bases from V and 6 bases from J, with 11 as the unmatched junction base count. According to the germline V gene, CDR1 reads SGHRS and CDR2 reads YFSETQ. Its CDR3 holds 15 amino acids, cysteine through phenylalanine. The read is trimmed to its CDR3 DNA, 45 bases read in frame from base 1. Whole blood was collected in K2EDTA tubes by collaborating institutions according to the institutions' own protocols. Collaborator samples were shipped for TCRbeta analysis as frozen whole blood, isolated PBMCs, or DNA extracted from either sample type. TCRbeta CDR3 regions were amplified from genomic DNA by means of the immunoSEQ Assay, a bias-controlled multiplex PCR. As for how the authors treated the data: Nucleated cell counts per sample were estimated from amplification of reference gene primers within the assay. To quantify the absolute abundance of each unique TCRbeta CDR3 rearrangement, sequence reads were collapsed and filtered. For each sample, productive Simpson clonality was calculated as the square root of Simpson's diversity index across productive rearrangements. TCRdb obtained this table from immuneACCESS and retained in-frame rearrangements with V and J assigned. These tables miss some clones; where compared with another copy, unresolved V genes account for less than half of the shortfall, and the remainder is unexplained. D and trimming come from the DNA, and the V and J calls and clone size come from that table. Within this sample are approximately 97,000 clones, with about 83% of them counted one time only. The ten top clones hold about 9.9% of the sample.

This clonotype was obtained from a man aged 35 to 55 with active or convalescent COVID-19. The sequence is built from TRBV5-1 and TRBJ2-7; TRBD2 agrees with 7 junctional bases. Material: peripheral blood. The DNA reads TGCGCCAGCAGCTTTTCTATGGGCGGGGGAGGCGAGCAGTACTTC. Translation gives CASSFSMGGGGEQYF.